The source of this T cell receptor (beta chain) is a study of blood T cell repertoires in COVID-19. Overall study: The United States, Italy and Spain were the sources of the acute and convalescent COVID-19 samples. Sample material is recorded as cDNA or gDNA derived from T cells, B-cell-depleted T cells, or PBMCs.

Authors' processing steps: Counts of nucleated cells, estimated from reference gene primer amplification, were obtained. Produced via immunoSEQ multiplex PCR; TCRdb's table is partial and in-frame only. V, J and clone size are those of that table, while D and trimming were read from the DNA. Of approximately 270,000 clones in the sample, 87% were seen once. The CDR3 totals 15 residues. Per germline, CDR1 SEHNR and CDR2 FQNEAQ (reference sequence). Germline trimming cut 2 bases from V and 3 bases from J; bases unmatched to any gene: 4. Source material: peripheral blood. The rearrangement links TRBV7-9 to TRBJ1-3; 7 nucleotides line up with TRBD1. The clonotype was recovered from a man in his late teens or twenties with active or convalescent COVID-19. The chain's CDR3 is CASSLPTGRGNTIYF. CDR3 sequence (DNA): TGTGCCAGCAGCTTACCGACAGGGCGTGGAAACACCATATATTTT.